These 27 T cell receptor beta chains were sequenced from one sample in a study of cytomegalovirus exposure and HLA in healthy donors. Method: immunoSEQ multiplex PCR; TCRdb's copy keeps in-frame clones and lacks some. Of roughly 120,000 clones detected, about 90% appear once; the ten largest clones hold around 3.1%. Sequenced sample: PBMCs. These receptor sequences come from a man aged 25-45 years in good health and CMV-seronegative.

The rearrangement joins TRBV5-1 to TRBJ2-3, with D maybe TRBD2 (7 bases). The V gene's germline CDR1 is SGHRS and CDR2 YFSETQ. The CDR3 runs to 14 residues. V lost 6 bases and J 4 bases, leaving 15 bases between the germline ends. Written as DNA, the CDR3 is TGCGCCAGCACCGAGGGGGGGGGCCCAGATACGCAGTATTTT. Protein: CASTEGGGPDTQYF.

The V and J genes are TRBV7-9 and TRBJ1-4, with 7 bases matching TRBD1. V lost 3 bases, J lost 7 bases, and 8 bases stayed unmatched. The germline V gene encodes CDR1 SEHNR and CDR2 FQNEAQ (reference sequence). CDR3 length equals 15 residues. The CDR3 loop is CASSFFRQGGEKLFF. CDR3 DNA sequence: TGTGCCAGCAGCTTTTTCCGACAGGGAGGTGAAAAACTGTTTTTT. Using reference TRBV7-9 and TRBJ1-4 for the parts outside the CDR3, the full variable domain is DTGVSQNPRHKITKRGQNVTFRCDPISEHNRLYWYRQTLGQGPEFLTYFQNEAQLEKSRLLSDRFSAERPKGSFSTLEIQRTEQGDSAMYLCASSFFRQGGEKLFFGSGTQLSVL.

This chain connects TRBV18 to TRBJ1-2; 9 bases map to TRBD1. Trimming cost V 2 bases and J 0 bases; bases outside gene matches: 4. CDR3 length equals 16 residues. Per germline, CDR1 KGHSH and CDR2 LQKENI. The CDR3, as DNA: TGTGCCAGCTCACCAGACAGGGGGGAAGCTAACTATGGCTACACCTTC. Amino acid sequence: CASSPDRGEANYGYTF.

The gene calls are TRBV10-3 and TRBJ1-1, with a possible D match to TRBD1 (5 bases). The CDR3 spans 15 residues. The V gene's germline CDR1 is ENHRY and CDR2 SYGVKD. Trimming left V 6 bases short and J 1 base short, with 15 bases between. The CDR3 loop reads CAIREYGTPNTEAFF. CDR3 nucleotides: TGTGCCATCAGAGAATACGGGACTCCGAACACTGAAGCTTTCTTT.

The V call is TRBV19, the J call TRBJ1-3; D perhaps matches TRBD1 (6 bases). The V gene lost 6 bases and the J gene lost 6 bases, with 15 bases spanning the gap. Germline V lookup: CDR1 LNHDA, CDR2 SQIVND (reference sequence). This CDR3 region has 14 residues. CDR3 coding DNA: TGTGCCAGTAGGCGTACAGGGCTTGAAAACACCATATATTTT. Its translation is CASRRTGLENTIYF.

The rearrangement joins TRBV11-2 to TRBJ1-4; no clear D gene. From germline, CDR1 is SGHAT and CDR2 FQNNGV. CDR3 length: 14 amino acids. V dropped 1 base and J dropped 8 bases, with 11 bases sitting between them. CDR3 bases: TGTGCCAGCAGCTTAGTAAGCATGGAGGAAAAACTGTTTTTT. Translation gives CASSLVSMEEKLFF.

The V call is TRBV7-3, the J call TRBJ1-5; unclear D gene. The germline CDR1 and CDR2 sequences are SGHTA and FQGTGA. The CDR3 totals 13 residues. V lost 0 bases and J lost 6, with 6 bases in between. The CDR3 loop reads CASSLTSGQPQHF. The CDR3 DNA follows: TGTGCCAGCAGCTTAACCTCCGGTCAGCCCCAGCATTTT. Drawing the rest from reference TRBV7-3 and TRBJ1-5, the complete variable domain is GAGVSQTPSNKVTEKGKYVELRCDPISGHTALYWYRQSLGQGPEFLIYFQGTGAADDSGLPNDRFFAVRPEGSVSTLKIQRTERGDSAVYLCASSLTSGQPQHFGDGTRLSIL.

V gene TRBV11-2 combines with J gene TRBJ1-1; TRBD1 aligns across 12 bases. Germline CDR1 is SGHAT and CDR2 is FQNNGV. V was clipped by 5 bases and J by 5 bases; unmatched bases: 6. This CDR3 spans 15 amino acids. CDR3 coding DNA: TGTGCCAGCAGCAACCGGGACAGGGGGCGGACTGAAGCTTTCTTT. It is translated as CASSNRDRGRTEAFF.

The V and J genes are TRBV4-3 and TRBJ2-7; tentatively, D is TRBD2 (6 bases). The V gene's germline CDR1 is LGHNA and CDR2 YSLEER. V dropped 0 bases and J dropped 0 bases, with 12 bases sitting between them. This CDR3 contains 16 residues. The DNA of the CDR3 is TGCGCCAGCAGCCAAGATCGGGCGGGGAGCTCCTACGAGCAGTACTTC. Translating it yields CASSQDRAGSSYEQYF.

CDR3 DNA sequence: TGTGCCAGCAGCTCCCGTTACAGGGGTATCGGCACTGAAGCTTTCTTT. Its translation: CASSSRYRGIGTEAFF. The chain uses TRBV11-3 and TRBJ1-1; TRBD1 matches at 7 bases. The CDR3 extends over 16 amino acids. The trim removed 4 bases at V and 4 bases at J, leaving 12 bases unmatched. Germline V gives CDR1 SGHNT, CDR2 YENEEA. Combining the CDR3 with reference TRBV11-3 and TRBJ1-1 gives the whole variable domain EAGVVQSPRYKIIEKKQPVAFWCNPISGHNTLYWYLQNLGQGPELLIRYENEEAVDDSQLPKDRFSAERLKGVDSTLKIQPAELGDSAVYLCASSSRYRGIGTEAFFGQGTRLTVV.

This clone was counted only a few times. This chain joins TRBV7-2 and TRBJ1-2; 7 bases map to TRBD1. The ends lost 5 bases at V and 6 bases at J; junction bases unmatched: 12. CDR3 length equals 15 residues. The V gene's germline CDR1 is SGHTA and CDR2 FQGNSA. The CDR3 sequence is CASSPTGISINGYTF. The CDR3 region has the DNA TGTGCCAGCAGCCCGACAGGGATCTCTATCAATGGCTACACCTTC.

This clone occurred once. The CDR3 DNA reads TGTGCCAGCAGACGAAAGGTCGGACTAGCCGCGGTACCAGCCTACAATGAGCAGTTCTTC. This translates into CASRRKVGLAAVPAYNEQFF. The chain uses TRBV27 and TRBJ2-1; 8 bases are shared with TRBD2. This CDR3 is built from 20 residues. Trimming at V came to 6 bases and at J to 2 bases, leaving 21 bases not matched to a gene. Germline CDR1 MNHEY, CDR2 SMNVEV (reference sequence).

This clone was seen a few times. The rearrangement uses TRBV11-2 and TRBJ1-5; D remains ambiguous. This CDR3 region has 14 residues. The V gene's germline CDR1 is SGHAT and CDR2 FQNNGV. V lost 1 base, J lost 7 bases, and 11 bases lay in between. The CDR3 DNA reads as TGTGCCAGCAGCTTAGCCCAACGGGGACAGCCCCAGCATTTT. This encodes CASSLAQRGQPQHF.

This clone showed up just a few times. This chain uses TRBV9 with TRBJ1-2, with a possible D match to TRBD1 (6 bases). The V gene's germline CDR1 is SGDLS and CDR2 YYNGEE. CDR3 length equals 16 residues. Trimming shortened V by 0 bases and J by 2 bases, and 14 bases separated the two germline ends. The CDR3 nucleotides read TGTGCCAGCAGCGTAGAGTGGGTAGGGGGAAACTATGGCTACACCTTC. It is translated as CASSVEWVGGNYGYTF.

This clone appeared a single time. The genes are TRBV5-1 and TRBJ1-6, with 7 bases matching TRBD1. V lost 2 bases to trimming and J lost 0 bases; unmatched junction nucleotides: 5. This CDR3 spans 17 amino acids. Germline V gene sequence: CDR1 SGHRS, CDR2 YFSETQ. CDR3 sequence (DNA): TGCGCCAGCAGCTTCACAGGGGAAAACTCCTATAATTCACCCCTCCACTTT. This encodes CASSFTGENSYNSPLHF.

The V call is TRBV9, the J call TRBJ2-6; 8 bases agree with TRBD1. CDR1 is SGDLS and CDR2 is YYNGEE in the germline V gene. The CDR3 runs 16 residues. The V and J ends lost 2 bases and 4 bases, in that order; junction bases with no gene match: 5. The CDR3 loop reads CASSVQGAQGANVLTF. The CDR3 DNA sequence: TGTGCCAGCAGCGTTCAGGGGGCGCAAGGGGCCAACGTCCTGACTTTC.

This clone has a single count. This chain joins TRBV27 and TRBJ1-4; D uncertain. V was clipped by 6 bases and J by 0 bases, with 11 bases between them. The CDR3 is made up of 15 amino acids. From germline, CDR1 is MNHEY and CDR2 SMNVEV (reference sequence). CDR3 DNA: TGTGCCAGCAGGCCACGAGGGACAACTAATGAAAAACTGTTTTTT. It is translated as CASRPRGTTNEKLFF.

V usage is TRBV19 and J usage is TRBJ1-2, with D perhaps TRBD1 (6 bases). Trimming took 8 bases from V and 7 from J, leaving 17 bases between them. Germline lookup yields CDR1 LNHDA and CDR2 SQIVND (reference sequence). This CDR3 has 13 residues. CDR3 coding DNA: TGTGCCAGTTTACTACAGGGTGGTGGTGGCTACACCTTC. Residues: CASLLQGGGGYTF.

V usage is TRBV28 and J usage is TRBJ2-7; possibly TRBD1 for D (5 bases). The ends were cut back, 5 bases at V and 2 bases at J, with 16 bases in the middle. CDR1 MDHEN and CDR2 SYDVKM come from the germline V gene. The CDR3 spans 15 residues. The CDR3 loop reads CASSPLTAGPYEQYF. As DNA, the CDR3 is TGTGCCAGCAGTCCCTTGACAGCTGGGCCCTACGAGCAGTACTTC.

V gene TRBV2 combines with J gene TRBJ2-1, with D hard to call. Trimming took off 6 bases at V and 4 bases at J, with 10 bases between the two ends. Germline V lookup: CDR1 SNHLY, CDR2 FYNNEI. This CDR3 has 13 amino acids. The CDR3 DNA is TGTGCCAGCAGCCCGTCCTTATACAATGAGCAGTTCTTC. Translating gives CASSPSLYNEQFF.

V is TRBV9 and J is TRBJ1-2; 9 bases line up with TRBD1. This CDR3 spans 13 amino acids. The J segment lost 7 bases and the V segment lost 3 bases, leaving 4 bases of the junction unmatched. CDR1 SGDLS and CDR2 YYNGEE come from the germline V gene. CDR3 residues: CASSAQGAVGYTF. DNA of the CDR3: TGTGCCAGCAGCGCACAGGGGGCGGTTGGCTACACCTTC.

There are a few counts of this clone. The rearrangement uses TRBV6-1 and TRBJ1-1; no definite D call. The V end lost 5 bases, the J end lost 3 bases, and 13 bases lay between the germline ends. Germline V gene sequence: CDR1 MNHNS, CDR2 SASEGT. The CDR3 is made up of 14 amino acids. The CDR3, as DNA: TGTGCCAGCAGTCTCCATCGACGGGACACTGAAGCTTTCTTT. Its protein product is CASSLHRRDTEAFF.

CDR3 region: CASSLPGNEQFF. CDR3 bases: TGTGCCAGCAGTTTGCCGGGCAATGAGCAGTTCTTC. The chain carries TRBV28 and TRBJ2-1; no firm D call. CDR1 and CDR2 from the germline V gene are MDHEN and SYDVKM. CDR3 length: 12 residues. Trimming left V 3 bases short and J 6 bases short, with 6 bases between.

Comment on this clone: One junction end does not reproduce the germline sequence, and a read error may be involved. The V and J genes are TRBV5-4 and TRBJ2-3; a weak D match, TRBD2 (6 bases). CDR3 length: 14 residues. From germline, CDR1 is SGHNT and CDR2 YYREEE (reference sequence). CDR3 sequence: CASSRDGSIDTQYF. The CDR3 DNA follows: TGTGCCAGCAGCAGGGACGGGAGCATAGATACGCAGTATTTT.

This clone was detected once. The rearrangement uses TRBV4-3 and TRBJ1-5; no firm D call. This CDR3 region has 17 residues. From germline, CDR1 is LGHNA and CDR2 YSLEER. Trimming took 0 bases from V and 0 from J, leaving 12 bases between them. The CDR3 bases are TGCGCCAGCAGCCAAGATTTCCCAGGTTATAGCAATCAGCCCCAGCATTTT. This sequence encodes CASSQDFPGYSNQPQHF.

This clone came up a few times. The chain joins TRBV6-5 to TRBJ1-5, with D maybe TRBD1 (5 bases). The length of the CDR3 is 14 residues. V dropped 5 bases and J dropped 7 bases, with 15 bases sitting between them. Per the germline V gene, CDR1 is MNHEY and CDR2 is SVGAGI. The CDR3 spells CASSPFGGWQPQHF. In DNA, the CDR3 is TGTGCCAGCAGTCCCTTTGGGGGGTGGCAGCCCCAGCATTTT.

The chain combines TRBV9 with TRBJ1-4; TRBD1 aligns across 10 bases. V gave up 3 bases and J gave up 6 bases; unmatched junction bases: 5. Germline V gene sequence: CDR1 SGDLS, CDR2 YYNGEE. The length of the CDR3 is 15 residues. The CDR3 spells CASSGRGTGDEKLFF. The CDR3 DNA sequence: TGTGCCAGCAGCGGCCGCGGGACAGGGGATGAAAAACTGTTTTTT.